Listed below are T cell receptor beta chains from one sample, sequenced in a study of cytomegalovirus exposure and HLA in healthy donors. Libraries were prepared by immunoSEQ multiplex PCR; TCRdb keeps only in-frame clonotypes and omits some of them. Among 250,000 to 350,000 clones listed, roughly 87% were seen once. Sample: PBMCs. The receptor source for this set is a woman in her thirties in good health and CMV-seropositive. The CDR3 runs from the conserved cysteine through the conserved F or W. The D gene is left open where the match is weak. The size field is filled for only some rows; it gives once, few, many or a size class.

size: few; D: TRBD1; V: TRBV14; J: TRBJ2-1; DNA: TGTGCCAGCAGCCGACTTCCCGGGACAGCCCGGATCTACAATGAGCAGTTCTTC; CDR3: CASSRLPGTARIYNEQFF
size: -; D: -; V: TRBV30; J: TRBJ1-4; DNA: TGTGCCTGGAGCCCATCGCAGGGACTCAAGAATGAAAAACTGTTTTTT; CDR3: CAWSPSQGLKNEKLFF
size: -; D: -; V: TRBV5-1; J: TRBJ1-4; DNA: TGCGCCAGCAGCTTTCGAACGACAGGTTCTAATGAAAAACTGTTTTTT; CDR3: CASSFRTTGSNEKLFF
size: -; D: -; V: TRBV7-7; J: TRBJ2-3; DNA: TGTGCCAGCAGCTTGGTCCTCACAGATACGCAGTATTTT; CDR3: CASSLVLTDTQYF
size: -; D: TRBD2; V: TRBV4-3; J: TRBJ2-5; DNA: TGCGCCAGCAGCCAAGATCTGCCCGCGGGGGGGAGACAGACCCAGTACTTC; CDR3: CASSQDLPAGGRQTQYF
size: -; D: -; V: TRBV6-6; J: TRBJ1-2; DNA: TGTGCCAGCAGCCCCGCCGGGACGGCCCTTAACTATGGCTACACCTTC; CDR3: CASSPAGTALNYGYTF
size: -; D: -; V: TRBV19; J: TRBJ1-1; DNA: TGTGCCAGTAGTCACAGAGGGTTGGGCACTGAAGCTTTCTTT; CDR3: CASSHRGLGTEAFF
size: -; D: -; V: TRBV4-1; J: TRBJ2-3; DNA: TGCGCCAGCAGCCAAGGATGGGGGGCAATCACAGATACGCAGTATTTT; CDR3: CASSQGWGAITDTQYF
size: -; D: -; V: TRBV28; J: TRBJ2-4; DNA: TGTGCCAGCAGTTTCCGCGGGATAGCCAAAAACATTCAGTACTTC; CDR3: CASSFRGIAKNIQYF
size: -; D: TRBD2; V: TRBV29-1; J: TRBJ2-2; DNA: TGCAGCGCCACAGGCCAGCGGGAGCAGGTTCGGACCGGGGAGCTGTTTTTT; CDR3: CSATGQREQVRTGELFF
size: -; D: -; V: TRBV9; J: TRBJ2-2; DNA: TGTGCCAGCAGAGGTCCTACGAACACCGGGGAGCTGTTTTTT; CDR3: CASRGPTNTGELFF
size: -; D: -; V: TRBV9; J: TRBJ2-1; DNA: TGTGCCAGCAGCGTACAGGGCATGGTCAATGAGCAGTTCTTC; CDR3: CASSVQGMVNEQFF
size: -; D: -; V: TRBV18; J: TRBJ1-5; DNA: TGTGCCAGCTCACCCAGGGACGGCAATCAGCCCCAGCATTTT; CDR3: CASSPRDGNQPQHF
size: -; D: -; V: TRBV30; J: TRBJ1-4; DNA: TGTGCCTGGGGCCCGCGGGAGGAAAAACTGTTTTTT; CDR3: CAWGPREEKLFF
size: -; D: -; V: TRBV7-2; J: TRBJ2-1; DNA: TGTGCCAGCAGCCCCAGCCCCTACAATGAGCAGTTCTTC; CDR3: CASSPSPYNEQFF
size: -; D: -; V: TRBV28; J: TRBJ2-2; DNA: TGTGCCAGCAGTCCTCATGTCGGGGCCGGGGAGCTGTTTTTT; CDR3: CASSPHVGAGELFF
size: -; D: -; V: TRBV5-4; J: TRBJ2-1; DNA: TGTGCCAGCAGCCGAAATAGGGGGGTCGGCAATGAGCAGTTCTTC; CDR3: CASSRNRGVGNEQFF
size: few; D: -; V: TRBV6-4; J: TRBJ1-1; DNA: TGTGCCCCCGACGGGACGGAGAACACTGAAGCTTTCTTT; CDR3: CAPDGTENTEAFF
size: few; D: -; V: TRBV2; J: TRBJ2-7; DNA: TGTGCCAGCAGTGATTCAGCACTACGAGTGGAGTACTTC; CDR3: CASSDSALRVEYF
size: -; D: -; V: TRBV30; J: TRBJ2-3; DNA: TGTGCCTGGAGCGGGGGCGCGACAGATACGCAGTATTTT; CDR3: CAWSGGATDTQYF
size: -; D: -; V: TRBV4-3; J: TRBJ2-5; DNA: TGCGCCAGCAGCCAAGGACAGGTTAGCCAAGAGACCCAGTACTTC; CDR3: CASSQGQVSQETQYF
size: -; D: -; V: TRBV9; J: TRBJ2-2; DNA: TGTGCCAGCAGCACCCGGAATTACGGGGAGCTGTTTTTT; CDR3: CASSTRNYGELFF
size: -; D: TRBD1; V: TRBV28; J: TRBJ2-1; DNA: TGTGCCAGCAGTTTTCCCAGGACAGGGCACAATGAGCAGTTCTTC; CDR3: CASSFPRTGHNEQFF
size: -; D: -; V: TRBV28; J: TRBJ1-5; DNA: TGTGCCAGCAGTTTAGGGGAAAGGAGCAATCAGCCCCAGCATTTT; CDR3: CASSLGERSNQPQHF
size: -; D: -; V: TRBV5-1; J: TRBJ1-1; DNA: TGCGCCAGCAGCTTGGCCCCCGACGCGAGGACTGAAGCTTTCTTT; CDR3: CASSLAPDARTEAFF
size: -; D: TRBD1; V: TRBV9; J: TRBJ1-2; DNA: TGTGCCAGCAGTGCCGGACAGGGAGGTAACTATGGCTACACCTTC; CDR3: CASSAGQGGNYGYTF
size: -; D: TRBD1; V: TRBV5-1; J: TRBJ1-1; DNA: TGCGCCAGCAGCTCGCAGGGGGGCACTGAAGCTTTCTTT; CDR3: CASSSQGGTEAFF
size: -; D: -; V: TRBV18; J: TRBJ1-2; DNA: TGTGCCAGCTCACCCAGGGACGACTATGGCTACACCTTC; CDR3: CASSPRDDYGYTF
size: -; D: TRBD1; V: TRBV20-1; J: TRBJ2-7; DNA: TGCAGTGCTTCTGGACAGGTCGAGCAGTACTTC; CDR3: CSASGQVEQYF
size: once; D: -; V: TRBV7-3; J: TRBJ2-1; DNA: TGTGCCAGCAGCCACCCGGAGGTTAATGAGCAGTTCTTC; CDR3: CASSHPEVNEQFF
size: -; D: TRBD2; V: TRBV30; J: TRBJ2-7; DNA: TGTGCCTGGAGCGCGGGAGGGTTCTACGAGCAGTACTTC; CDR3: CAWSAGGFYEQYF
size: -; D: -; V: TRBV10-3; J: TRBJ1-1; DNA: TGTGCCATCAGTGAGGTACCGAACACTGAAGCTTTCTTT; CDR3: CAISEVPNTEAFF
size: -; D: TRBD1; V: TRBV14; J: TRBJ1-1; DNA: TGTGCCAGCAGCCCTACGACAGGGAGGACTGAAGCTTTCTTT; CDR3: CASSPTTGRTEAFF
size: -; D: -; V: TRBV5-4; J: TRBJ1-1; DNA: TGTGCCAGCAGGGGATTGGGGAACACTGAAGCTTTCTTT; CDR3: CASRGLGNTEAFF
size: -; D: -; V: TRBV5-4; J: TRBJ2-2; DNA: TGTGCCAGCAGCCCCTCCCCCCCCACCGGGGAGCTGTTTTTT; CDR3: CASSPSPPTGELFF
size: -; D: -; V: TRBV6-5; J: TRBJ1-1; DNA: TGTGCCAGCAGTTACCACCCGAACAGGGAGACTGAAGCTTTCTTT; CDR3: CASSYHPNRETEAFF
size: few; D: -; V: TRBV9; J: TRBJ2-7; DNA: TGTGCCAGCAGCGACGTCGGGGCGGAGGGGACCTACGAGCAGTACTTC; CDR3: CASSDVGAEGTYEQYF
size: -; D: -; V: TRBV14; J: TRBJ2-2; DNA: TGTGCCAGCAGCCCCCTGACAGCGAACACCGGGGAGCTGTTTTTT; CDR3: CASSPLTANTGELFF
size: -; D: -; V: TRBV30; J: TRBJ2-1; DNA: TGTGCCTGGAGTGAACAGGCGGACTACAATGAGCAGTTCTTC; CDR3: CAWSEQADYNEQFF
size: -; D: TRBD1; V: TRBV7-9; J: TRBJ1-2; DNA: TGTGCCAGCAGCGCTCCGGGACAGGGTCCCTATGGCTACACCTTC; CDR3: CASSAPGQGPYGYTF
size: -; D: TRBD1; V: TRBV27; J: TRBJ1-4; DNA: TGTGCCAGCAGTAAGGACAGGGGAAGTGAAAAACTGTTTTTT; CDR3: CASSKDRGSEKLFF
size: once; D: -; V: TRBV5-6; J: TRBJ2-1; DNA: TGTGCCAGCAGCTTGGGCGGGACGGGCGCCGATGAGCAGTTCTTC; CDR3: CASSLGGTGADEQFF
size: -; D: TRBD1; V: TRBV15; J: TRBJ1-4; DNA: TGTGCCACCAGCAGATCTGGGACAGGGGATGAAAAACTGTTTTTT; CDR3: CATSRSGTGDEKLFF
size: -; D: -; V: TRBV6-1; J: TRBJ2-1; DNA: TGTGCCAGCAGTGATAACGCTGAGCAGTTCTTC; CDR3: CASSDNAEQFF
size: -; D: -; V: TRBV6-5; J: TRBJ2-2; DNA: TGTGCCCACATGGACAGCACCGGGGAGCTGTTTTTT; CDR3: CAHMDSTGELFF
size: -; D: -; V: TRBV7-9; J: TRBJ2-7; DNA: TGTGCCAGCAGCCCCCCCTCTCTTGGACAGCCCACCGAGCAGTACTTC; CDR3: CASSPPSLGQPTEQYF
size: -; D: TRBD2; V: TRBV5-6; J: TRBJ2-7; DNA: TGTGCCAGCAGCTTGGGTTCTAGCGGGTTATACGAGCAGTACTTC; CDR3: CASSLGSSGLYEQYF
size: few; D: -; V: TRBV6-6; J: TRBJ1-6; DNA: TGTGCCAGCAGTCTACAGAATTCACCCCTCCACTTT; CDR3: CASSLQNSPLHF
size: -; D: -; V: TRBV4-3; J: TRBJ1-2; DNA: TGCGCCAGCAGCTCGACAGACTTTTATGGCTACACCTTC; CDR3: CASSSTDFYGYTF
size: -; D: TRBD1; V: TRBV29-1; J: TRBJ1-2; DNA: TGCAGCGGGACAGGGACAGGGAGGGACTATGGCTACACCTTC; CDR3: CSGTGTGRDYGYTF
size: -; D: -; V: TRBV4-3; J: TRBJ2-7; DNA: TGCGCCAGCAGCCAAGATTCCAGCCCCTACTACGAGCAGTACTTC; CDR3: CASSQDSSPYYEQYF
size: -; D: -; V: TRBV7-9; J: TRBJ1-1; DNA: TGTGCCAGCAGCATACAAAGAAACACTGAAGCTTTCTTT; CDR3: CASSIQRNTEAFF
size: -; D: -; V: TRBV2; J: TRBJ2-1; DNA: TGTGCCAACCAGAAGGGCAGGGGCAATGAGCAGTTCTTC; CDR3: CANQKGRGNEQFF
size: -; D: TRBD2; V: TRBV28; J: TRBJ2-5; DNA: TGTGCCAGCAGTTTATCTTTGACTAGCGGGAGGGGGAAGACCCAGTACTTC; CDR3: CASSLSLTSGRGKTQYF
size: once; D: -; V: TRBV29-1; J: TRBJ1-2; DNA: TGCAGCGTTTCATTGGGACCGCCAAGCTATGGCTACACCTTC; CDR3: CSVSLGPPSYGYTF
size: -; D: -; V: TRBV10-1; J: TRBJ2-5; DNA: TGCGCCAGCAGTACCACAGATGAACAGGGTCTCGAGACCCAGTACTTC; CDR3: CASSTTDEQGLETQYF
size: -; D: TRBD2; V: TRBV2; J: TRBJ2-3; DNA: TGTGCCAGCAGTGAACTAGCGGGATTTGGGAGCACAGATACGCAGTATTTT; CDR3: CASSELAGFGSTDTQYF
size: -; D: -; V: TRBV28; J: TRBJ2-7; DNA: TGTGCCAGCAGTTTAGGGTCGGGAGCGAGTCCCGAGCAGTACTTC; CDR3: CASSLGSGASPEQYF
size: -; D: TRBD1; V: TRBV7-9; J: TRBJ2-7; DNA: TGTGCCAGCAGCTACCGGGACAGGGGTTCTACCAGAGGCTACGAGCAGTACTTC; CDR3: CASSYRDRGSTRGYEQYF
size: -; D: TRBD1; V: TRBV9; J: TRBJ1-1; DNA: TGTGCCAGCAGCTATTCCGGGACAGAGAACACTGAAGCTTTCTTT; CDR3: CASSYSGTENTEAFF